Below, 11 T cell receptor beta chains from the same sample are listed, as sequenced in a study of blood T cells in healthy people across ages. A second PCR of 7 to 11 cycles used a sample-barcoded 5' primer and a J-beta primer mix. TCRdb itself ran the 5' RACE reads through MiXCR, one entry per CDR3 protein. In the table there are 500,000 to 700,000 distinct CDR3 sequences, about 30% of which are singletons. The source material was blood. Receptors originate from a woman older than 75 in good health.

The J gene is TRBJ2-3, the V gene TRBV7-9; D not certain. The V gene's germline CDR1 is SEHNR and CDR2 FQNEAQ (reference sequence). V lost 8 bases to trimming and J lost 2 bases, with 17 bases between them. The CDR3 has 15 residues. The CDR3 sequence is CASSVRRAFTDTQYF. The CDR3 DNA reads TGTGCCAGCTCCGTCAGACGGGCCTTCACAGATACGCAGTATTTT.

The V call is TRBV7-2, the J call TRBJ1-1; 9 bases map to TRBD1. Germline-derived CDR1 and CDR2 are SGHTA and FQGNSA. J was trimmed by 8 bases and V by 5 bases; bases with no gene match: 6. The CDR3 is 13 residues long. CDR3 bases: TGTGCCAGCAGCACCCGGACAGGGGCGGAAGCTTTCTTT. Its protein is CASSTRTGAEAFF.

This clonotype was recorded many times. The chain recombines TRBV5-1 with TRBJ1-2; the D is unclear. The CDR3 runs 14 residues. CDR1 and CDR2 (germline): SGHRS, YFSETQ. Trimming left V 4 bases short and J 6 bases short, with 16 bases between. As DNA, the CDR3 is TGCGCCAGCAGCCGGACGGGAGGGCTCGATGGCTACACCTTC. Translated: CASSRTGGLDGYTF.

This clonotype was seen at least ten times. This sequence joins TRBV20-1 and TRBJ2-3, with 7 positions matching TRBD2. CDR1 and CDR2 (germline): DFQATT, SNEGSKA (reference sequence). The CDR3 covers 15 residues. The V segment lost 3 bases and the J segment 1 base; nucleotides outside the gene matches: 7. As DNA, the CDR3 is TGCAGTGCTAGTAGGGGAGGGACCGGCACAGATACGCAGTATTTT. Translated, it gives CSASRGGTGTDTQYF.

There are a few counts of this clonotype. Given a much more abundant clone one base away, this may be a read error. This chain links TRBV12-3 or TRBV12-4 with TRBJ2-2; 7 bases agree with TRBD2. This CDR3 is built from 16 residues. The CDR3 sequence is CASSLRAGWNTGERFF. In DNA form, the CDR3 reads TGTGCCAGCAGTTTGAGAGCGGGGTGGAACACCGGGGAGCGGTTTTTT.

The table lists this clonotype with many counts. The chain links TRBV6-2 or TRBV6-3 to TRBJ2-1; 7 nucleotides agree with TRBD2. V dropped 6 bases and J dropped 9; count of bases not matched to a gene: 5. The CDR3 has 12 amino acids. Germline CDR1 is MNHEY and CDR2 is SVGEGT. Here the CDR3 reads CASREGRVEQFF. The CDR3, as DNA: TGTGCCAGCAGAGAAGGGAGGGTTGAGCAGTTCTTC.

The chain links TRBV9 to TRBJ1-1; D possibly corresponds to TRBD1 (6 bases). Germline CDR1 SGDLS, CDR2 YYNGEE. V was pared by 0 bases and J by 7 bases, with 13 bases between. CDR3 length equals 14 residues. The DNA for the CDR3 is TGTGCCAGCAGCGTAGTTGTACAGGGAGGTGAAGCTTTCTTT. Translation gives CASSVVVQGGEAFF.

In the case of this clonotype: A much bigger clone sits one base away, suggesting this may be a read error. The genes are TRBV7-8 and TRBJ2-7, with 9 bases fitting TRBD2. V lost 5 bases, J lost 7 bases, and 15 bases stayed unmatched. Per germline, CDR1 SGHVS and CDR2 FQNEAQ. The CDR3 consists of 16 residues. DNA of the CDR3: TGTGCCAGCAGCCCCATGCGGGGGGGTCTCTACAATGAGCAGTACTTC. It translates to CASSPMRGGLYNEQYF.

In this sample, this clonotype turned up once. This chain joins TRBV6-5 and TRBJ1-1; D unclear. This CDR3 contains 14 residues. Looked up from germline, CDR1 is MNHEY and CDR2 is SVGAGI. The V end was cut by 3 bases, the J end by 4 bases, with 12 bases between. The DNA of the CDR3 is TGTGCCAGCAGTTATCAGGAGGTTGGCACTGAAGCTTTCTTT. As protein: CASSYQEVGTEAFF.

This clonotype occurred many times. The V and J genes are TRBV28 and TRBJ1-5; 10 bases line up with TRBD1. The ends lost 7 bases at V and 4 bases at J; junction bases unmatched: 10. The CDR3 totals 16 residues. CDR1 is MDHEN, CDR2 SYDVKM, per germline. The CDR3 nucleotides read TGTGCCAGCATCCTGACAGGGGGCACGCAAAATCAGCCCCAGCATTTT. Protein: CASILTGGTQNQPQHF.

Note on this clonotype: A junction boundary mismatches the germline segment, possibly from a read error. Here the CDR3 reads CAGSQAGQQETQYF. CDR3 DNA: TGTGCCGGCAGCCAAGCCGGGCAGCAAGAGACCCAGTACTTC. The J gene is TRBJ2-5, the V gene TRBV13; D uncertain. This CDR3 region has 14 residues. Germline CDR1 PRHDT, CDR2 FYEKMQ (reference sequence).